This TCR beta chain stems from a study of T cell repertoires in cytomegalovirus infection (dated by TCRdb to between 2018 and 2020). About the investigation overall: Alongside well-studied HLA-B-restricted epitopes, the peptide stimulations were aimed at recently identified HLA-C-restricted CMV epitopes, whose presentation resists viral immunomodulation. Donor HLA type was relevant to the analysis, because carriage of CMV infection together with the matching HLA type was indicated by public TCR beta signatures.

On this clonotype itself: Its antigen is not yet known. The sample holds no much larger clone one base away, and base qualities are not on file.

The sequencing machine was an Illumina HiSeq 1500. Clones were called with MiXCR by TCRdb after fastp trimmed the public reads at Q25, and only in-frame beta chains were retained. Rows are combined by CDR3 protein, so each entry shows the most common genes and DNA. This sample has about 400,000 distinct CDR3 sequences in its table, and just under 35% of those were observed once. Jointly, the top ten make up less than 15% of the sample. The intended sense of this specimen's treatment or condition label: in vitro stimulation with specific CMV peptide epitopes to enrich CMV-specific T cells. Trimming takes 6 bases off V and 5 bases off J; junction bases not matched to a gene: 4. The germline V gene supplies CDR1 MNHEY and CDR2 SVGAGI. The CDR3 spans 15 residues, from the cysteine through the phenylalanine. Just the 45-base CDR3 DNA is kept, in frame starting at base 1. The investigation overall reported the following: The ex vivo response was dominated by HLA-C-restricted CMV-specific TCR beta clonotypes, and the single most frequent clonotype in two of eight donors was supplied by these HLA-C-restricted clonotypes. In both this cohort and an independent 352-donor cohort, the cumulative frequency of public TCR beta family members distinguished carriers of CMV infection plus the relevant HLA type.

The specimen was cultured PBMCs, collected from culture after CMV antigen stimulation. This clonotype originated in a human donor in good health (CMV status not recorded). Some clones in this sample may be carry-over from other donors' samples. The rearrangement combines TRBV6-5 with TRBJ2-1; TRBD2 agrees with 13 junctional bases. For the CDR3, the sequence is CASSQTSGRNNEQFF. At the DNA level, the sequence is TGTGCCAGCAGCCAGACTAGCGGGAGGAACAATGAGCAGTTCTTC.